These T cell receptor beta chains were read from a single sample in a study of shared clonotypes between healthy human individuals. Here immunoSEQ multiplex PCR was the method, and the copy in TCRdb shows in-frame clones only, minus some. The sample records roughly 2.1 million clones, 90% to 95% being singletons. Sequencing was done on a sample of naive CD8+ T cells from PBMCs. These TCRs come from a young man in good health. Some clones in this sample may be carry-over from other donors' samples. Both conserved end residues are part of each CDR3. The D gene is left open where the match is weak. Clone size is given for some rows only: seen once, a few or many times, or a class if the clone is expanded.

J gene	D gene	clone size	V gene	CDR3 DNA	CDR3 protein
TRBJ1-5	NA	NA	TRBV15	TGTGCCACCAGCAGAGATTTCGGGGGCGGTCAGCCCCAGCATTTT	CATSRDFGGGQPQHF
TRBJ1-3	NA	NA	TRBV7-2	TGTGCCAGCAGCCCCGACAGGATTTCAGGAAACACCATATATTTT	CASSPDRISGNTIYF
TRBJ1-2	NA	NA	TRBV6-6	TGTGCCAGCACAAAACTGGCGGAGGGGATCTATGGCTACACCTTC	CASTKLAEGIYGYTF
TRBJ1-2	NA	NA	TRBV5-6	TGTGCCAGCAGCCCACCGGGGGGAACAGATTGGACCTATGGCTACACCTTC	CASSPPGGTDWTYGYTF
TRBJ2-5	TRBD2	NA	TRBV7-8	TGTGCCAGCAACGAGCGGGAGAACCAAGAGACCCAGTACTTC	CASNERENQETQYF
TRBJ2-1	NA	NA	TRBV30	TGTGCCTGGAGTGTACTGGCTGGGCTAAATGAGCAGTTCTTC	CAWSVLAGLNEQFF
TRBJ2-7	TRBD1	NA	TRBV5-6	TGTGCCAGCAGCTTGGGACAGGGTCGGGCCTACGAGCAGTACTTC	CASSLGQGRAYEQYF
TRBJ2-5	NA	NA	TRBV27	TGTGCCAGCAGTCCACGGTTCCAGGGCCGGGAGACCCAGTACTTC	CASSPRFQGRETQYF
TRBJ2-2	NA	NA	TRBV14	TGTGCCAGCAGCCAAGAAGACCGGCTTAGGGGCGCCCGGGAGCTGTTTTTT	CASSQEDRLRGARELFF
TRBJ2-7	TRBD2	NA	TRBV11-2	TGTGCCAGCAGCCTGGAACTAGCGGGAGAGTACTACGAGCAGTACTTC	CASSLELAGEYYEQYF
TRBJ2-1	TRBD2	NA	TRBV19	TGTGCCACCCTCCCTGGGGGGGGAAATGAGCAGTTCTTC	CATLPGGGNEQFF
TRBJ1-5	NA	few	TRBV10-3	TGTGCCATCAGTGTCAACAGCGTCAATCAGCCCCAGCATTTT	CAISVNSVNQPQHF
TRBJ2-7	NA	NA	TRBV9	TGTGCCAGCAGCGTAGCTAACGGGTACGAGCAGTACTTC	CASSVANGYEQYF
TRBJ1-2	NA	NA	TRBV5-5	TGTGCCAGCAGCTTGGACAGGAGTTACTATGGCTACACCTTC	CASSLDRSYYGYTF
TRBJ2-7	TRBD1	NA	TRBV6-6	TGTGCCAGCAGGACAGGGTCCGGATACGAGCAGTACTTC	CASRTGSGYEQYF
TRBJ2-7	NA	NA	TRBV5-4	TGTGCCAGCAGCTCACTACGGGAAGTGGAACCCTACGAGCAGTACTTC	CASSSLREVEPYEQYF
TRBJ2-7	TRBD2	NA	TRBV9	TGTGCCAGCAGCCCTGCTAGCGGGAGGGCTCTCGAGCAGTACTTC	CASSPASGRALEQYF
TRBJ2-5	TRBD1	NA	TRBV12-5	TGTGCTAGTGCCCGGGACAGGTCTCAAGAGACCCAGTACTTC	CASARDRSQETQYF
TRBJ1-1	NA	NA	TRBV11-2	TGTGCCAGCAGCTTACGGGAGGCAGGCGGGAACACTGAAGCTTTCTTT	CASSLREAGGNTEAFF
TRBJ1-2	NA	NA	TRBV7-9	TGTGCCAGCAGCATGGTTGGGGGCGCTGACTATGGCTACACCTTC	CASSMVGGADYGYTF
TRBJ2-3	TRBD2	NA	TRBV9	TGTGCCAGCAGCGTAGGTTGGACTAGCGGAGTAGATACGCAGTATTTT	CASSVGWTSGVDTQYF
TRBJ2-7	TRBD2	NA	TRBV4-1	TGCGCCAGCAGCCCGCGGGGGGCCTCCTACGAGCAGTACTTC	CASSPRGASYEQYF
TRBJ2-5	NA	NA	TRBV9	TGTGCCAGCAGCGTAGTTTGGGGGGAGACCCAGTACTTC	CASSVVWGETQYF
TRBJ2-3	TRBD2	NA	TRBV5-6	TGTGCCAGCAGCCGACAGACTAGCGGGAGGGTAGATACGCAGTATTTT	CASSRQTSGRVDTQYF
TRBJ2-1	NA	NA	TRBV4-3	TGCGCCAGCAGCCAAGCCGTGGTCTACATAGCCGCTAGCTCCTACAATGAGCAGTTCTTC	CASSQAVVYIAASSYNEQFF
TRBJ2-1	NA	NA	TRBV28	TGTGCCAGCAGTTTAAATTTGGCTGGAGTATTCCCAAATGAGCAGTTCTTC	CASSLNLAGVFPNEQFF
TRBJ1-1	NA	NA	TRBV6-5	TGTGCCAGCACCGCAGCCCCCAGGAACACTGAAGCTTTCTTT	CASTAAPRNTEAFF
TRBJ1-1	NA	NA	TRBV11-2	TGTGCCAGCAGCTTAAACGGCCGGGAGTGGGACACTGAAGCTTTCTTT	CASSLNGREWDTEAFF
TRBJ2-5	TRBD2	NA	TRBV27	TGTGCCAGCAGGGCTGGTAGGCTAGCGGGACCCCAAGAGACCCAGTACTTC	CASRAGRLAGPQETQYF
TRBJ2-5	NA	NA	TRBV27	TGTGCCAGCAAGGGGGAACGGGATTCTCTTCGGGGGGAGACCCAGTACTTC	CASKGERDSLRGETQYF
TRBJ2-7	TRBD2	NA	TRBV9	TGTGCCAGCAGCGAGGGACTAGCGGGAACCTACGAGCAGTACTTC	CASSEGLAGTYEQYF
TRBJ1-1	TRBD1	NA	TRBV5-1	TGCGCCAGCAGCGTAGGACAGGGAAGAAGCACTGAAGCTTTCTTT	CASSVGQGRSTEAFF
TRBJ2-1	TRBD2	NA	TRBV9	TGTGCCAGCAGCATTAGCGGGGAGGGCTACAATGAGCAGTTCTTC	CASSISGEGYNEQFF
TRBJ2-5	TRBD2	NA	TRBV5-1	TGCGCCAGCCGACTAACTAGCGGACAAGAGACCCAGTACTTC	CASRLTSGQETQYF
TRBJ2-3	NA	NA	TRBV25-1	TGTGCCAGCAGTGAATCCGCGGGTCGGCGCACAGATACGCAGTATTTT	CASSESAGRRTDTQYF
TRBJ1-1	NA	few	TRBV27	TGTGCCAGCAGTTCCCCGGGACACAACACTGAAGCTTTCTTT	CASSSPGHNTEAFF
TRBJ2-1	NA	once	TRBV5-6	TGTGCCAGCAGCCCCCGTTTAAGAGTGGGCGAGCAGTTCTTC	CASSPRLRVGEQFF
TRBJ1-1	NA	few	TRBV27	TGTGCCAGCAGTTCCACATTGAACACTGAAGCTTTCTTT	CASSSTLNTEAFF
TRBJ2-2	TRBD1	NA	TRBV19	TGTGCCAGTAGTAGGGACAGGGAGGGGGCCACCGGGGAGCTGTTTTTT	CASSRDREGATGELFF